This T cell receptor (beta chain) was identified in a study of blood T cell repertoires in COVID-19. Across the study: COVID-19 samples from acute and convalescent phases originated in the United States, Italy and Spain. Sources were T cells, B-cell-depleted T cells, or PBMCs; the material itself was cDNA or gDNA.

This clone has just one count. Authors' processing steps: Scientists estimated how many nucleated cells there were by amplifying reference gene primers. Using immunoSEQ multiplex PCR, the repertoire was profiled, and TCRdb retains in-frame clones only, with some absent. V and J calls and clone size follow that table, whereas D and trimming were derived from the DNA. The sample holds under 95,000 clones; about 90% are singletons and the top ten take nearly 45%. Germline V lookup: CDR1 MNHEY, CDR2 SMNVEV (reference sequence). V lost 5 bases and J lost 6; bases outside the gene matches: 12. This CDR3 contains 15 residues.

The source is a human donor in a cohort sampled during active COVID-19. Material: peripheral blood. The J gene is TRBJ2-7, the V gene TRBV27; TRBD1 matches at 8 bases. Here the CDR3 DNA reads TGTGCCAGCAGTCAGGACAGGGCAGGCGTAAGCGAGCAGTACTTC. Amino acids: CASSQDRAGVSEQYF.